Below, one TCR beta chain is given with its context. Its antigen is not identified. Healthy bone marrow donors made up the donors. The record originates from a study of cytomegalovirus exposure and HLA in healthy donors. General study points: The study recorded 164 TCR beta chains that were cytomegalovirus-associated. Compared with the approximately 680-donor mean, an Asian-associated ancestry cluster reportedly had fewer N-insertions, according to a later analysis. HLA allele associations emerged for roughly 16,000 TCR beta sequences in a later analysis, at 0.05 false discovery rate.

This CDR3 contains 13 residues. The germline V and J ends were trimmed by 5 bases and 3 bases, with 8 bases remaining between them. Germline V gene data show CDR1 as SEHNR and CDR2 as FQNEAQ (reference sequence). Amplification used 60 Vbeta primers and 13 Jbeta primers. TCRdb keeps only in-frame clones here, not all; method: immunoSEQ multiplex PCR. The sample shows almost 200,000 clones, about 76% of them seen only once. The V gene is TRBV7-9, the J gene TRBJ1-5; D ambiguous. This TCR was sampled from a male donor in good health and CMV-seropositive. The sample consisted of PBMCs. The CDR3 sequence is CASSRDTNQPQHF. For the CDR3, the DNA is TGTGCCAGCAGCCGGGATACCAATCAGCCCCAGCATTTT. Filled out from reference TRBV7-9 and TRBJ1-5, the complete variable domain reads DTGVSQNPRHKITKRGQNVTFRCDPISEHNRLYWYRQTLGQGPEFLTYFQNEAQLEKSRLLSDRFSAERPKGSFSTLEIQRTEQGDSAMYLCASSRDTNQPQHFGDGTRLSIL.